Listed below are T cell receptor beta chains from one sample, sequenced in a study of T cell responses to AZD1222 COVID-19 vaccine. Sequenced by immunoSEQ multiplex PCR; TCRdb stores in-frame clones only, minus some. This table holds about 270,000 clones, 85% to 95% found once. The starting material was peripheral blood, obtained 28 days after the second AZD1222 dose. The receptors were sampled from an adult who received the AZD1222 COVID-19 vaccine. CDR3s include the opening cysteine and the closing phenylalanine or tryptophan. Each record gives: J gene, V gene, clone size, D gene, CDR3 protein, CDR3 DNA. The D gene is left open where the match is weak. For some rows the clone size is stated as once, few or many, or as a class when expanded; others skip it.

j_call: TRBJ1-5
v_call: TRBV28
clone_size: NA
d_call: TRBD1
cdr3_aa: CASSLGQGVGPQHF
cdr3_nt: TGTGCCAGCAGTTTGGGACAGGGGGTGGGGCCCCAGCATTTT

j_call: TRBJ2-7
v_call: TRBV5-4
clone_size: once
d_call: TRBD1
cdr3_aa: CASSLGGTGANEQYF
cdr3_nt: TGTGCCAGCAGCTTGGGGGGGACAGGGGCTAACGAGCAGTACTTC

j_call: TRBJ1-5
v_call: TRBV28
clone_size: NA
d_call: TRBD1
cdr3_aa: CASSTPGQGVYSNQPQHF
cdr3_nt: TGTGCCAGCAGTACCCCGGGACAGGGGGTCTATAGCAATCAGCCCCAGCATTTT

j_call: TRBJ1-2
v_call: TRBV2
clone_size: NA
d_call: NA
cdr3_aa: CASSPGRDGYTF
cdr3_nt: TGTGCCAGCAGTCCCGGGAGGGATGGCTACACCTTC

j_call: TRBJ1-2
v_call: TRBV30
clone_size: few
d_call: NA
cdr3_aa: CAWRVVAYGYTF
cdr3_nt: TGTGCCTGGAGGGTCGTGGCTTATGGCTACACCTTC

j_call: TRBJ2-7
v_call: TRBV28
clone_size: NA
d_call: NA
cdr3_aa: CASSPPGTSYEQYF
cdr3_nt: TGTGCCAGCAGTCCCCCCGGGACATCCTACGAGCAGTACTTC

j_call: TRBJ1-2
v_call: TRBV10-3
clone_size: NA
d_call: TRBD1
cdr3_aa: CAAGGRGPRGNYGYTF
cdr3_nt: TGTGCCGCCGGGGGCAGGGGGCCTAGGGGGAACTATGGCTACACCTTC

j_call: TRBJ1-4
v_call: TRBV11-2
clone_size: NA
d_call: NA
cdr3_aa: CASSLVSSWQEGEKLFF
cdr3_nt: TGTGCCAGCAGCTTGGTATCGAGTTGGCAGGAGGGGGAAAAACTGTTTTTT

j_call: TRBJ2-7
v_call: TRBV5-6
clone_size: NA
d_call: NA
cdr3_aa: CASSLGGHGYEQYF
cdr3_nt: TGTGCCAGCAGCTTGGGTGGTCATGGGTACGAGCAGTACTTC

j_call: TRBJ1-6
v_call: TRBV13
clone_size: NA
d_call: TRBD1
cdr3_aa: CASSLQGAYNSPLHF
cdr3_nt: TGTGCCAGCAGCTTACAGGGGGCTTATAATTCACCCCTCCACTTT

j_call: TRBJ1-2
v_call: TRBV30
clone_size: NA
d_call: TRBD1
cdr3_aa: CAWRSGGYNYGYTF
cdr3_nt: TGTGCCTGGAGATCAGGGGGATACAACTATGGCTACACCTTC

j_call: TRBJ1-2
v_call: TRBV19
clone_size: NA
d_call: NA
cdr3_aa: CASSDDGMGTGGYTF
cdr3_nt: TGTGCCAGTAGCGATGATGGGATGGGGACGGGTGGCTACACCTTC

j_call: TRBJ2-1
v_call: TRBV11-2
clone_size: NA
d_call: NA
cdr3_aa: CASSLSTRSPNEQFF
cdr3_nt: TGTGCCAGCAGCTTATCCACCCGTTCCCCCAATGAGCAGTTCTTC

j_call: TRBJ2-7
v_call: TRBV20-1
clone_size: NA
d_call: TRBD2
cdr3_aa: CSAKTSLGQYF
cdr3_nt: TGCAGTGCTAAGACTAGCTTGGGGCAGTACTTC

j_call: TRBJ1-1
v_call: TRBV5-5
clone_size: NA
d_call: NA
cdr3_aa: CASSLANRVGTEAFF
cdr3_nt: TGTGCCAGCAGCTTGGCCAACAGGGTAGGGACTGAAGCTTTCTTT

j_call: TRBJ2-7
v_call: TRBV10-3
clone_size: NA
d_call: NA
cdr3_aa: CAISDAAAYEQYF
cdr3_nt: TGTGCCATCAGTGACGCGGCAGCCTACGAGCAGTACTTC

j_call: TRBJ2-5
v_call: TRBV5-1
clone_size: NA
d_call: NA
cdr3_aa: CASSYESETQYF
cdr3_nt: TGCGCCAGCAGCTATGAAAGTGAGACCCAGTACTTC

j_call: TRBJ1-6
v_call: TRBV7-3
clone_size: NA
d_call: NA
cdr3_aa: CASSSTGMGALHF
cdr3_nt: TGTGCCAGCAGCTCAACAGGGATGGGGGCCCTCCACTTT

j_call: TRBJ1-2
v_call: TRBV28
clone_size: NA
d_call: NA
cdr3_aa: CASSIRAYGYTF
cdr3_nt: TGTGCCAGCAGTATCCGCGCGTATGGCTACACCTTC

j_call: TRBJ2-7
v_call: TRBV28
clone_size: NA
d_call: NA
cdr3_aa: CASSLGTTGEQYF
cdr3_nt: TGTGCCAGCAGTTTAGGAACCACCGGCGAGCAGTACTTC

j_call: TRBJ2-7
v_call: TRBV5-8
clone_size: NA
d_call: TRBD1
cdr3_aa: CASSPSQDRTSSYEQYF
cdr3_nt: TGTGCCAGCAGCCCATCCCAGGACAGGACCAGCTCCTACGAGCAGTACTTC

j_call: TRBJ1-1
v_call: TRBV18
clone_size: NA
d_call: NA
cdr3_aa: CASSPADSRRNTEAFF
cdr3_nt: TGTGCCAGCTCACCCGCGGACTCGCGGCGAAACACTGAAGCTTTCTTT

j_call: TRBJ2-7
v_call: TRBV28
clone_size: NA
d_call: TRBD1
cdr3_aa: CASRTGGPSYEQYF
cdr3_nt: TGTGCCAGCAGAACAGGGGGGCCCTCCTACGAGCAGTACTTC

j_call: TRBJ2-7
v_call: TRBV15
clone_size: NA
d_call: NA
cdr3_aa: CATSLVGSYEQYF
cdr3_nt: TGTGCCACCAGCTTGGTGGGATCCTACGAGCAGTACTTC

j_call: TRBJ2-5
v_call: TRBV10-2
clone_size: few
d_call: NA
cdr3_aa: CASSGGGFQETQYF
cdr3_nt: TGCGCCAGCAGTGGGGGGGGCTTCCAAGAGACCCAGTACTTC

j_call: TRBJ1-5
v_call: TRBV19
clone_size: NA
d_call: NA
cdr3_aa: CASSIDRQYSNQPQHF
cdr3_nt: TGTGCCAGTAGTATAGATCGGCAGTATAGCAATCAGCCCCAGCATTTT

j_call: TRBJ1-5
v_call: TRBV6-5
clone_size: NA
d_call: NA
cdr3_aa: CASSFPGTWVGQPQHF
cdr3_nt: TGTGCCAGCAGTTTCCCCGGGACCTGGGTGGGTCAGCCCCAGCATTTT